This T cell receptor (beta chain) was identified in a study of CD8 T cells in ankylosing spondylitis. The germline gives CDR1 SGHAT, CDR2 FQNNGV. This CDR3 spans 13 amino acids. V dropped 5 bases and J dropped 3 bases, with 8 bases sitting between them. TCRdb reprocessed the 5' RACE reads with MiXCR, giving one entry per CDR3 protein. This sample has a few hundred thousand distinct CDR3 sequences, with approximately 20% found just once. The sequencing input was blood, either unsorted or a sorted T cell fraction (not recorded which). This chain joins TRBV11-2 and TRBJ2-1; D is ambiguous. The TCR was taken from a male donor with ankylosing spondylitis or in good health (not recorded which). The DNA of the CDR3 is TGTGCCAGCAGCCCGGCGAACTACAATGAGCAGTTCTTC. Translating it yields CASSPANYNEQFF.